The following is a T cell receptor (beta chain) sequence with its context. Its specificity is not known. The sample originates from a study of post-analysis software for immune sequencing data. Unique molecular identifiers were carried by the TCR beta cDNA libraries. TCRdb reprocessed the PCR reads via MiXCR and lists one record per CDR3 protein. This table holds roughly 700,000 distinct CDR3 sequences, roughly 29% found once. CDR3 size: 15 residues. Germline CDR1 reads MGHRA; CDR2 reads YSYEKL. V lost 1 base, J lost 6 bases, and 14 bases lay in between. General study findings and limits: About five TRBV segments were more frequent in patients than controls; TRBV5-6, TRBV5-1 and TRBV20-1 belonged to this group. F-measure co-clustering was strong for batch-matched samples.

The sample taken for sequencing was blood. J is TRBJ2-3 and V is TRBV4-1; D might be TRBD1 (6 bases). The TCR was taken from a girl aged 10 to 17 with multiple sclerosis. The CDR3 DNA sequence: TGCGCCAGCAGCCAAGTCCAGACAGGTCTGGATACGCAGTATTTT. It translates to CASSQVQTGLDTQYF.